Sequencing of this TCR beta chain was carried out in a study of T cell responses to AZD1222 COVID-19 vaccine. General study findings and limits: Rises in breadth and depth of Spike-specific TCRs came after two AZD1222 doses. At study baseline, merely about 6 AZD1222 recipients were seropositive.

Germline V gene sequence: CDR1 MNHEY, CDR2 SMNVEV (reference sequence). The CDR3 runs to 17 residues. Trimming took 0 bases from V and 6 from J, leaving 18 bases between them. Assay: immunoSEQ multiplex PCR; the TCRdb copy retains only in-frame clones and omits some. The sample includes roughly 120,000 clones, roughly 90% of them seen just once. To note about this clone: Antigen: not known.

Second doses at about 4 or about 12 weeks were pooled. The material was peripheral blood, obtained 28 days after the second AZD1222 dose. The sequence was collected from an adult who received the AZD1222 COVID-19 vaccine. The chain has TRBV27 and TRBJ1-5; D may be TRBD1 (5 bases). The CDR3 protein is CASSLSWGTGQGQPQHF. CDR3 in DNA: TGTGCCAGCAGTTTATCTTGGGGGACCGGCCAAGGTCAGCCCCAGCATTTT.